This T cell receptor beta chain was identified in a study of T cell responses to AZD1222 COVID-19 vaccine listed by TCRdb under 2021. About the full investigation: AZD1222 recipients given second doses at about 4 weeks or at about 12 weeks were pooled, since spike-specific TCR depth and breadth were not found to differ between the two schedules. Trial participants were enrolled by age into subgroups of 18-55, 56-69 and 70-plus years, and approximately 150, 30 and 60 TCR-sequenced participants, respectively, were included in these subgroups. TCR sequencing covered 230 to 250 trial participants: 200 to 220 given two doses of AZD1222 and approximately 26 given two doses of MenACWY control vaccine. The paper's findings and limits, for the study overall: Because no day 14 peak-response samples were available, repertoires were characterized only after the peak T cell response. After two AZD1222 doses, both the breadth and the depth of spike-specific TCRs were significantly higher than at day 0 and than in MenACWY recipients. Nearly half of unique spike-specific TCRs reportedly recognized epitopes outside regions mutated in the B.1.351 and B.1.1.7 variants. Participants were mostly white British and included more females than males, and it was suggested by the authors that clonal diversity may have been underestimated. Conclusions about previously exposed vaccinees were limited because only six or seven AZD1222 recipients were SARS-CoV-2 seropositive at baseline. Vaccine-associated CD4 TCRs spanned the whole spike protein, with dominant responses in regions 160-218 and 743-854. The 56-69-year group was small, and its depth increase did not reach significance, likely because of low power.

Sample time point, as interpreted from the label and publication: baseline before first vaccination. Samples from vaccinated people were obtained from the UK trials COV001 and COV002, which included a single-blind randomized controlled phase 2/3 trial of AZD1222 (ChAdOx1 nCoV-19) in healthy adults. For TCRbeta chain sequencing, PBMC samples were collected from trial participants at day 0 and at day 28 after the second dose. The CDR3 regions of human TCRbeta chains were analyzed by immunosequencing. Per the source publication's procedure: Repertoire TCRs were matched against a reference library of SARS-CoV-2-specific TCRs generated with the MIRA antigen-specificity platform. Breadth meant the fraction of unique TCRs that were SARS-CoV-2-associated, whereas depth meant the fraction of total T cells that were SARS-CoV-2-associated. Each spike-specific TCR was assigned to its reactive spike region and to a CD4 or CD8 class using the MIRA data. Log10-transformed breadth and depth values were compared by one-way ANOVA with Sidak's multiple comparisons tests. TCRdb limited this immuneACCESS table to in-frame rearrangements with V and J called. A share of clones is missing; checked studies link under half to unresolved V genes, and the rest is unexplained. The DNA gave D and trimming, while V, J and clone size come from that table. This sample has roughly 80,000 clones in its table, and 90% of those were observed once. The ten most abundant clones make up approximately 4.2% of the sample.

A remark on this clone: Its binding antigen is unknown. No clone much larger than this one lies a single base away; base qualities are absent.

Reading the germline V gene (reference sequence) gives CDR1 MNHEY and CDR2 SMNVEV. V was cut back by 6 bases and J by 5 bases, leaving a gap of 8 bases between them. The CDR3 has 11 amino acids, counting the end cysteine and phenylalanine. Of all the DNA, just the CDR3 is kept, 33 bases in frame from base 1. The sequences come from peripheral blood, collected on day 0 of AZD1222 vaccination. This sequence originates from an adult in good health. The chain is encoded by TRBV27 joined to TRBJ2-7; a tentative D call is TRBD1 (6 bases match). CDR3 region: CASSTGHEQYF. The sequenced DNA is TGTGCCAGCAGCACAGGGCACGAGCAGTACTTC.